This TCR beta chain was profiled in a study of cytomegalovirus exposure and HLA in healthy donors. Whole-study results and caveats: A later analysis showed that HLA-associated TCR beta chains had undergone more clonal expansion than equally common others.

As concerns this clone: The antigen is not known.

This PCR relied on a set of 60 Vbeta primers and 13 Jbeta primers. Some clones are missing from TCRdb's copy, which holds only in-frame ones; the method was immunoSEQ multiplex PCR. The table has around 130,000 clones, about 82% seen once; the top ten hold approximately 5%. Sequencing used PBMCs. This TCR was recovered from a man aged 30 to 39 in good health and CMV-seronegative.

CDR3 in amino acids: CAISEFRGQDEQYF. CDR3 DNA: TGTGCCATCAGTGAGTTTCGGGGTCAGGACGAGCAGTACTTC. This sequence joins TRBV10-3 and TRBJ2-7, with a weak D call TRBD2 (5 bases). Germline CDR1 reads ENHRY; CDR2 reads SYGVKD. V lost 1 base and J lost 5, with 12 bases in between. The CDR3 loop spans 14 amino acids.